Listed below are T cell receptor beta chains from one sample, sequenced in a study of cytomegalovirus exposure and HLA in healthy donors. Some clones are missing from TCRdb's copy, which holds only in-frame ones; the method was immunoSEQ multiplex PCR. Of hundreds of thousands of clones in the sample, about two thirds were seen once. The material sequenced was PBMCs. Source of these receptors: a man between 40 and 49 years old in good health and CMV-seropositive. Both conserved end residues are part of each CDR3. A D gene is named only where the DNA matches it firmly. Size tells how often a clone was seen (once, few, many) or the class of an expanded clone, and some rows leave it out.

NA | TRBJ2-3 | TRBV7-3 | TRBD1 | CASSNRGDWDTQYF | TGTGCCAGCAGCAACAGGGGGGATTGGGATACGCAGTATTTT
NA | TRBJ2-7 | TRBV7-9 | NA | CSSSSTLGIRGGTYEQYF | TGTTCCAGCAGCTCCACCCTGGGTATTCGGGGAGGTACCTACGAGCAGTACTTC
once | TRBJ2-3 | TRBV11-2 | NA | CASSMRGGPRTGDTQYF | TGTGCCAGCTCCATGAGAGGCGGGCCTAGGACGGGAGATACGCAGTATTTT
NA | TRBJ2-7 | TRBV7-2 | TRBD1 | CASSLNGQVHEQYF | TGTGCCAGCAGCTTAAACGGACAGGTCCACGAGCAGTACTTC
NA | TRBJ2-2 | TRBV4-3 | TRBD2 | CASSQDTLFGGGAEELFF | TGCGCCAGCAGCCAAGATACCCTTTTCGGCGGGGGGGCGGAGGAGCTGTTTTTT
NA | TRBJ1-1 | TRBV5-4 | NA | CASSFLGGNTEAFF | TGTGCCAGCAGCTTTCTCGGGGGAAACACTGAAGCTTTCTTT
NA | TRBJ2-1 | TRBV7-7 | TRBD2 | CASSPGLAGNEQFF | TGTGCCAGCAGTCCCGGACTAGCGGGGAATGAGCAGTTCTTC
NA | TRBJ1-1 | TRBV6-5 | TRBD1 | CASSYERGPSTEAFF | TGTGCCAGCAGTTACGAGAGGGGGCCATCGACTGAAGCTTTCTTT
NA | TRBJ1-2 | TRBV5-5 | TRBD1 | CASRTGTTSYTF | TGTGCCAGCAGGACAGGGACCACTAGCTACACCTTC
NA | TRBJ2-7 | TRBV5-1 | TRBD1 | CASSLGTGNYEQYF | TGCGCCAGCAGCTTGGGGACAGGGAACTACGAGCAGTACTTC
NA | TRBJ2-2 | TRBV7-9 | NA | CASRGGAANTGELFF | TGTGCCAGCCGCGGTGGAGCTGCGAACACCGGGGAGCTGTTTTTT
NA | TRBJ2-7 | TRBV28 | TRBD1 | CASSARDRGPPYEQYF | TGTGCCAGCAGTGCCCGGGACAGGGGCCCACCCTACGAGCAGTACTTC
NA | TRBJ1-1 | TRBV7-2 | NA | CASSLHPSLANTEAFF | TGTGCCAGCAGCTTACACCCGAGTTTAGCGAACACTGAAGCTTTCTTT
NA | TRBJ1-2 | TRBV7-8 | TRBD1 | CASSPRGDRSGGYTF | TGTGCCAGCAGCCCTAGAGGGGACAGGTCCGGCGGCTACACCTTC
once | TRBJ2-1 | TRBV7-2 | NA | CASSRVITYNEQFF | TGTGCCAGCAGCAGAGTCATAACCTACAATGAGCAGTTCTTC
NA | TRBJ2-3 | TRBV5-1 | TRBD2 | CASSHGSSSGGPTDTQYF | TGCGCCAGCAGCCACGGGTCCTCTAGCGGGGGGCCCACAGATACGCAGTATTTT